This record looks at one T cell receptor (beta chain) sequence and its context. Clinical history reported by participants formed the basis on which cohorts were assigned. In the study's own analysis: Reference gene primer amplification in the assay estimated nucleated cell counts. The protocol was immunoSEQ multiplex PCR, while the TCRdb copy is restricted to in-frame clones and leaves out a portion. V and J calls and clone size are given by that table; D and trimming were obtained from the DNA. Here the sample spans approximately 190,000 clones, 86% being singletons. This entry is derived from a study of blood T cell repertoires in COVID-19. Across the study: Samples came from the United States, Italy and Spain, spanning acute and convalescent COVID-19. The cDNA or gDNA used as material had been derived from T cells, B-cell-depleted T cells, or PBMCs.

Germline lookup yields CDR1 LNHDA and CDR2 SQIVND (reference sequence). This CDR3 has 16 amino acids. Deletions cut 5 bases from V and 10 bases from J, with 21 bases between. The gene calls are TRBV19 and TRBJ1-6, with D maybe TRBD1 (6 bases). The sample taken for sequencing was PBMCs or T cells enriched from blood (not recorded which). This clonotype was obtained from a woman aged 35 to 49 in a cohort exposed to, infected with or recovered from COVID-19 (not recorded which). The CDR3 sequence: CASSPSRQATNSPLHF. Written as DNA, the CDR3 is TGTGCCAGTAGTCCTAGCCGACAGGCGACGAACTCACCCCTCCACTTT. Full variable domain (outside the CDR3, taken from reference TRBV19 and TRBJ1-6): DGGITQSPKYLFRKEGQNVTLSCEQNLNHDAMYWYRQDPGQGLRLIYYSQIVNDFQKGDIAEGYSVSREKKESFPLTVTSAQKNPTAFYLCASSPSRQATNSPLHFGNGTRLTVT.